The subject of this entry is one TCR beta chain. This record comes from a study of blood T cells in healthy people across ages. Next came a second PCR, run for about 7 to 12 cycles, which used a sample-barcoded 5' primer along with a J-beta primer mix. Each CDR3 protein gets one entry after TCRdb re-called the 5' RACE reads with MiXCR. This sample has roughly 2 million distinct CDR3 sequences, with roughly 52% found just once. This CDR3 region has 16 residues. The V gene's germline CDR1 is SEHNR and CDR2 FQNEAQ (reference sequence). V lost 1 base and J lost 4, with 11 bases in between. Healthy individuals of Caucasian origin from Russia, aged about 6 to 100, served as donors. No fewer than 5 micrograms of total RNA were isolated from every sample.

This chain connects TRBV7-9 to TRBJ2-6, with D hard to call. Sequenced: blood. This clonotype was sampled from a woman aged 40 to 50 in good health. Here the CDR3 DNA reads TGTGCCAGCAGCTTAGTAGCCTGGGCAGGGGCCAACGTCCTGACTTTC. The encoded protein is CASSLVAWAGANVLTF. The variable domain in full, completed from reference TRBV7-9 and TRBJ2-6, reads DTGVSQNPRHKITKRGQNVTFRCDPISEHNRLYWYRQTLGQGPEFLTYFQNEAQLEKSRLLSDRFSAERPKGSFSTLEIQRTEQGDSAMYLCASSLVAWAGANVLTFGAGSRLTVL.